Listed below are T cell receptor beta chains from one sample, sequenced in a study of T cells in Graves' hyperthyroidism and ophthalmopathy. TCRdb fed the multiplex PCR reads into MiXCR, producing one record per CDR3 protein. Here the sample spans some 500,000 distinct CDR3 sequences, about 16% being singletons. The sequenced material came from blood. These receptors were taken from a woman aged 25 to 45 with Graves' ophthalmopathy. CDR3s include the opening cysteine and the closing phenylalanine or tryptophan. The D gene is left open where the match is weak. Clone size, where shown, is once, few, many, or a class for clones that have expanded.

D gene: NA; clone size: NA; J gene: TRBJ1-5; V gene: TRBV19; CDR3 DNA: TGTGCCAGTAGTATGCACGGACGTAATCAGCCCCAGCATTTT; CDR3 protein: CASSMHGRNQPQHF
D gene: NA; clone size: many; J gene: TRBJ2-2; V gene: TRBV28; CDR3 DNA: TGTGCCAGCACTCCAGGGAGGAGGGACAGATACACCGGGGAGCTGTTTTTT; CDR3 protein: CASTPGRRDRYTGELFF
D gene: NA; clone size: many; J gene: TRBJ2-7; V gene: TRBV28; CDR3 DNA: TGTGCCAGCGGGGTTCGGTACGAGCAGTACTTC; CDR3 protein: CASGVRYEQYF
D gene: TRBD1; clone size: few; J gene: TRBJ2-5; V gene: TRBV28; CDR3 DNA: TGTGCCAGCAGTTTCTCCAGGGACAGGTTACAAGAGACCCAGTACTTC; CDR3 protein: CASSFSRDRLQETQYF
D gene: NA; clone size: many; J gene: TRBJ1-2; V gene: TRBV7-8; CDR3 DNA: TGTGCCAGCAGCCCCCCAGGTGGCGAGATCTATGGCTACACCTTC; CDR3 protein: CASSPPGGEIYGYTF
D gene: NA; clone size: many; J gene: TRBJ1-1; V gene: TRBV4-2; CDR3 DNA: TGTGCCAGCAGCCTGCCACCGGGGCGGGTGATGAACACTGAAGCTTTCTTT; CDR3 protein: CASSLPPGRVMNTEAFF
D gene: TRBD1; clone size: few; J gene: TRBJ1-5; V gene: TRBV6-1; CDR3 DNA: TGTGCCAGCAGTGCACATCCAGGGACAGGGGTGGGCAATCAGCCCCAGCATTTT; CDR3 protein: CASSAHPGTGVGNQPQHF
D gene: NA; clone size: NA; J gene: TRBJ2-1; V gene: TRBV11-3; CDR3 DNA: TGTGCCAGTAATAGGGGAATGGCCTCCTACAATGAGCAGTTCTTC; CDR3 protein: CASNRGMASYNEQFF
D gene: NA; clone size: few; J gene: TRBJ2-7; V gene: TRBV28; CDR3 DNA: TGTGCCAGCAGTTTGACGGGGGAGGCTACCTACGAGCAGTACTTC; CDR3 protein: CASSLTGEATYEQYF
D gene: NA; clone size: few; J gene: TRBJ2-1; V gene: TRBV11-3; CDR3 DNA: TGTGCCAGCAGCTTATATGGGACTCCCAATGAGCAGTTCTTC; CDR3 protein: CASSLYGTPNEQFF
D gene: TRBD1; clone size: many; J gene: TRBJ2-7; V gene: TRBV28; CDR3 DNA: TGTGCCACAACCGGGACAGCCACCTACGAGCAGTACTTC; CDR3 protein: CATTGTATYEQYF
D gene: NA; clone size: NA; J gene: TRBJ1-2; V gene: TRBV29-1; CDR3 DNA: TGCAGCGTTGTATTAGAAACTAACTATGGCTGCACCTTC; CDR3 protein: CSVVLETNYGCTF
D gene: NA; clone size: many; J gene: TRBJ2-3; V gene: TRBV20-1; CDR3 DNA: TGCGTCCTTGAGGCAGGGGAAACAGATACGCAGTATTTT; CDR3 protein: CVLEAGETDTQYF
D gene: NA; clone size: many; J gene: TRBJ2-1; V gene: TRBV24-1; CDR3 DNA: TGTGCCACCAGTGATCCGGACCAGGTCTCCTACAATGAGCAGTTCTTC; CDR3 protein: CATSDPDQVSYNEQFF
D gene: NA; clone size: many; J gene: TRBJ2-3; V gene: TRBV7-8; CDR3 DNA: TGTGCCAGCAGCTTGATTCGCATATCCGACACAGATACGCAGTATTTT; CDR3 protein: CASSLIRISDTDTQYF
D gene: TRBD2; clone size: few; J gene: TRBJ2-1; V gene: TRBV3-1; CDR3 DNA: TGTGCCAGCAGCCTCCTAGGGGCTAGCGGGAGGGGTGAGCAGTTCTTC; CDR3 protein: CASSLLGASGRGEQFF
D gene: NA; clone size: many; J gene: TRBJ2-1; V gene: TRBV6-2/TRBV6-3; CDR3 DNA: TGTGCCAGCAGTCGCGCAGGGACACCATACAATGAGCAGTTCTTC; CDR3 protein: CASSRAGTPYNEQFF
D gene: TRBD2; clone size: few; J gene: TRBJ2-2; V gene: TRBV7-2; CDR3 DNA: TGTGCCAGCAGCTTTTTCGGGAGGGTAAACACAAGGGAGCTGTTTTTT; CDR3 protein: CASSFFGRVNTRELFF
D gene: NA; clone size: few; J gene: TRBJ2-3; V gene: TRBV9; CDR3 DNA: TGTGCCAGCAGCGTAGAGGGAGTGACAGATACGCAGTATTTT; CDR3 protein: CASSVEGVTDTQYF
D gene: NA; clone size: many; J gene: TRBJ2-3; V gene: TRBV28; CDR3 DNA: TGTGCCAGCAGAGAAGATTATAACACAGATACGCAGTATTTT; CDR3 protein: CASREDYNTDTQYF
D gene: TRBD2; clone size: few; J gene: TRBJ2-1; V gene: TRBV9; CDR3 DNA: TGTGCCAGCAGCGTATTCCCGGGACTAGCGGGAGGCGGATCCTACAATGAGCAGTTCTTC; CDR3 protein: CASSVFPGLAGGGSYNEQFF
D gene: NA; clone size: many; J gene: TRBJ1-1; V gene: TRBV7-9; CDR3 DNA: TGTGCCAGCACACTTTCGGCGGGCCCCGAAGCTTTCTTT; CDR3 protein: CASTLSAGPEAFF
D gene: NA; clone size: many; J gene: TRBJ2-1; V gene: TRBV28; CDR3 DNA: TGTGCCAGCAGTTTATATACTTTTTACAATGAGCAGTTCTTC; CDR3 protein: CASSLYTFYNEQFF
D gene: NA; clone size: NA; J gene: TRBJ2-2; V gene: TRBV6-1; CDR3 DNA: TGTGCCAGCAGTAAAGTCCGCAACACCGGGGAGCTGTTTTTT; CDR3 protein: CASSKVRNTGELFF
D gene: TRBD2; clone size: many; J gene: TRBJ2-7; V gene: TRBV7-3; CDR3 DNA: TGTGCCAGCAGCTTACGGGGGGGCGACGAGCAGTACTTC; CDR3 protein: CASSLRGGDEQYF
D gene: NA; clone size: NA; J gene: TRBJ2-7; V gene: TRBV7-2; CDR3 DNA: TGTGCCAGCAGCGCCGGGCGGGTTAACTCCTACGAGCAGTACTTC; CDR3 protein: CASSAGRVNSYEQYF
D gene: TRBD2; clone size: many; J gene: TRBJ2-7; V gene: TRBV28; CDR3 DNA: TGTGCCAGCAGGGGGAAAGCGGGAGGGACCTCCTACGAGCAGTACTTC; CDR3 protein: CASRGKAGGTSYEQYF
D gene: NA; clone size: few; J gene: TRBJ1-6; V gene: TRBV7-3; CDR3 DNA: TGTGCCAGCAGCTTAGGTGCCGCGCGAAATTCACCCCTCCACTTT; CDR3 protein: CASSLGAARNSPLHF
D gene: NA; clone size: many; J gene: TRBJ2-5; V gene: TRBV18; CDR3 DNA: TGTGCCAGCTCACCATACAGGATAGAGACCCAGTACTTC; CDR3 protein: CASSPYRIETQYF
D gene: NA; clone size: NA; J gene: TRBJ2-1; V gene: TRBV6-1; CDR3 DNA: TGTGCCAGCAGTGAACACCTAAGTGGACCAAATGAGCAGTTCTTC; CDR3 protein: CASSEHLSGPNEQFF
D gene: TRBD1; clone size: many; J gene: TRBJ1-1; V gene: TRBV29-1; CDR3 DNA: TGCAGCGTTGAGACAGGGCTTTTTTCTGAAGCTTTCTTT; CDR3 protein: CSVETGLFSEAFF
D gene: TRBD2; clone size: many; J gene: TRBJ2-5; V gene: TRBV6-6; CDR3 DNA: TGTGCCAGCAGTTACTCGTGGGGGGGTGAGACCCAGTACTTC; CDR3 protein: CASSYSWGGETQYF
D gene: TRBD2; clone size: many; J gene: TRBJ2-7; V gene: TRBV6-2/TRBV6-3; CDR3 DNA: TGTGCCAGCATCCCTAGCGGGAGATCGTACGAGCAGTACTTC; CDR3 protein: CASIPSGRSYEQYF
D gene: TRBD1; clone size: NA; J gene: TRBJ1-2; V gene: TRBV18; CDR3 DNA: TGTGCCAGCTCACCCCAACAGGGGGCGAGTGGCTACACCTTC; CDR3 protein: CASSPQQGASGYTF
D gene: TRBD2; clone size: NA; J gene: TRBJ2-7; V gene: TRBV10-3; CDR3 DNA: TGTGCTACAGAGGCGGGAGCGTCCCACGAGCAGTACTTC; CDR3 protein: CATEAGASHEQYF
D gene: NA; clone size: few; J gene: TRBJ2-7; V gene: TRBV20-1; CDR3 DNA: TGCAGTGCTAGAAGGGGGGGAGGGAGCTCCTACGAGCAGTACTTC; CDR3 protein: CSARRGGGSSYEQYF
D gene: NA; clone size: few; J gene: TRBJ2-5; V gene: TRBV28; CDR3 DNA: TGTGCCAGCAACCCTATGACAGTTTCAGAGACCCAGTACTTC; CDR3 protein: CASNPMTVSETQYF
D gene: TRBD1; clone size: many; J gene: TRBJ1-5; V gene: TRBV11-2; CDR3 DNA: TGTGCCAGCAGTCTCGGGACAGGGGAAAATCAGCCCCAGCATTTT; CDR3 protein: CASSLGTGENQPQHF
D gene: NA; clone size: many; J gene: TRBJ2-7; V gene: TRBV28; CDR3 DNA: TGTGCCAGCAGTCCCTCCGGGGCTCCGAGCGACGAGCAGTACTTC; CDR3 protein: CASSPSGAPSDEQYF
D gene: NA; clone size: NA; J gene: TRBJ2-5; V gene: TRBV27; CDR3 DNA: TGTGCCAGCAGTTTACGTGGGAGTTGGGAGACCCAGTACTTC; CDR3 protein: CASSLRGSWETQYF
D gene: NA; clone size: NA; J gene: TRBJ2-6; V gene: TRBV7-9; CDR3 DNA: TGTGCCAGCAGCTTAGGGGAACCTGGGGCCAACGTCCTGACTTTC; CDR3 protein: CASSLGEPGANVLTF
D gene: TRBD2; clone size: many; J gene: TRBJ2-7; V gene: TRBV7-2; CDR3 DNA: TGTGCCAGCAGTCCGAGACTAGCGGGGGCCTACGAGCAGTACTTC; CDR3 protein: CASSPRLAGAYEQYF
D gene: NA; clone size: few; J gene: TRBJ2-2; V gene: TRBV7-9; CDR3 DNA: TGTGCCAGCAGTCTTTCGTTCGCCGGGGAGCTGTTTTTT; CDR3 protein: CASSLSFAGELFF
D gene: NA; clone size: NA; J gene: TRBJ2-7; V gene: TRBV12-3/TRBV12-4; CDR3 DNA: TGTGCCAGCAGTTTTGGGGTTATAACGTCCTACGAGCAGTACTTC; CDR3 protein: CASSFGVITSYEQYF
D gene: NA; clone size: many; J gene: TRBJ2-1; V gene: TRBV7-2; CDR3 DNA: TGTGCCAGCAGCTTAATGGGGGCGACCCAAACCCAGTTCTTC; CDR3 protein: CASSLMGATQTQFF
D gene: TRBD1; clone size: many; J gene: TRBJ2-3; V gene: TRBV7-9; CDR3 DNA: TGTGCCAGCAGCCCCTCCGGGACAGGGTCAAGAGATACGCAGTATTTT; CDR3 protein: CASSPSGTGSRDTQYF
D gene: NA; clone size: NA; J gene: TRBJ1-5; V gene: TRBV20-1; CDR3 DNA: TGCAGTGCGGTACAGGGAGGTCAGCCCCAGCATTTT; CDR3 protein: CSAVQGGQPQHF
D gene: NA; clone size: NA; J gene: TRBJ2-7; V gene: TRBV27; CDR3 DNA: TGTGCCAGCAGTTTATCCCGGGAGTTCGTTCAAGAGCAGTACTTC; CDR3 protein: CASSLSREFVQEQYF
D gene: NA; clone size: few; J gene: TRBJ2-2; V gene: TRBV28; CDR3 DNA: TGTGCCAGCCGGGGGATTCAGGGATCCGGGGAGCTGTTTTTT; CDR3 protein: CASRGIQGSGELFF
D gene: NA; clone size: many; J gene: TRBJ2-5; V gene: TRBV27; CDR3 DNA: TGTGCCAGCAGTTTTACGGGACAACAAGAGACCCAGTACTTC; CDR3 protein: CASSFTGQQETQYF
D gene: TRBD2; clone size: many; J gene: TRBJ2-1; V gene: TRBV11-1; CDR3 DNA: TGTGCCAGCAGCCCGGAGACTAGCGGGAGGAATGAGCAGTTCTTC; CDR3 protein: CASSPETSGRNEQFF
D gene: NA; clone size: many; J gene: TRBJ2-1; V gene: TRBV28; CDR3 DNA: TGTGCCAGCAGTTTAAGTGCTCTGAACAATGAGCAGTTCTTC; CDR3 protein: CASSLSALNNEQFF
D gene: TRBD2; clone size: NA; J gene: TRBJ2-3; V gene: TRBV24-1; CDR3 DNA: TGTGCCACCAGTGATTTGCTAGCGGGAGTTTCTGATACGCAGTATTTT; CDR3 protein: CATSDLLAGVSDTQYF
D gene: TRBD2; clone size: NA; J gene: TRBJ2-7; V gene: TRBV12-3/TRBV12-4; CDR3 DNA: TGTGCCAGCAGCTGGGCGCGGCTAGCGGGAAGTCGGCAGTACTTC; CDR3 protein: CASSWARLAGSRQYF
D gene: TRBD2; clone size: NA; J gene: TRBJ2-4; V gene: TRBV20-1; CDR3 DNA: TGCAGTGCTAGAGATCGACTAGCTTATCAGTACTTC; CDR3 protein: CSARDRLAYQYF
D gene: NA; clone size: many; J gene: TRBJ2-1; V gene: TRBV2; CDR3 DNA: TGTGCCAGCAGGACCAGCTCCTACAATGAGCAGTTCTTC; CDR3 protein: CASRTSSYNEQFF
D gene: NA; clone size: few; J gene: TRBJ1-5; V gene: TRBV6-1; CDR3 DNA: TGTGCCAGCAGTGTTCAGTTGGGGAGCAATCAGCCCCAGCATTTT; CDR3 protein: CASSVQLGSNQPQHF
D gene: NA; clone size: NA; J gene: TRBJ2-1; V gene: TRBV6-2/TRBV6-3; CDR3 DNA: TGTGCCAGCAGTAGGACGGACTCCTACAATGAGCAGTTCTTC; CDR3 protein: CASSRTDSYNEQFF
D gene: NA; clone size: few; J gene: TRBJ2-5; V gene: TRBV28; CDR3 DNA: TGTGCCAGCACCTCGGGCGTAGAGACCCAGTACTTC; CDR3 protein: CASTSGVETQYF